The 32 T cell receptor beta chains reported below all come from one sample, sequenced in a study of blood T cell repertoires in COVID-19. The repertoire was sequenced with immunoSEQ multiplex PCR; TCRdb's copy has only in-frame clones and lacks some. The sample includes 200,000 to 250,000 clones, roughly 90% of them seen just once. The sample was peripheral blood. These receptors were collected from a woman between 40 and 50 years old with acute or convalescent COVID-19.

The rearrangement links TRBV21-1 to TRBJ1-2. TRBV21-1 is recorded as a pseudogene. The CDR3 has 15 amino acids. CDR3 in amino acids: CASTSPGGVWYGYTF. In nucleotides, the CDR3 is TGTGCCAGCACTTCCCCGGGCGGGGTTTGGTATGGCTACACCTTC.

The V call is TRBV19, the J call TRBJ2-7; 10 nucleotides match TRBD1. The V segment lost 5 bases and the J segment 8 bases; nucleotides outside the gene matches: 9. Germline CDR1 and CDR2: LNHDA and SQIVND (reference sequence). The CDR3 has 14 residues. In DNA form, the CDR3 reads TGTGCCAGTAGTCCAAGCGGGACAGGGGTCCAGCAGTACGTC. Translation gives CASSPSGTGVQQYV.

The rearrangement joins TRBV19 to TRBJ2-3, with D possibly being TRBD2 (7 bases). Trimming left V 8 bases short and J 5 bases short, with 17 bases between. CDR3 size: 14 residues. CDR1 and CDR2 (germline): LNHDA, SQIVND (reference sequence). The CDR3: CASGGAGFEDTQYF. The CDR3, as DNA: TGTGCCAGTGGGGGGGCAGGTTTCGAAGATACGCAGTATTTT.

The rearrangement links TRBV7-6 to TRBJ2-1, with D possibly TRBD2 on 6 matching bases. CDR3 length: 17 residues. CDR1 SGHVS and CDR2 FNYEAQ come from the germline V gene. The V and J ends lost 1 base and 9 bases respectively, with 22 bases between them. The CDR3 bases are TGTGCCAGCAGCTTAGGGAGGGCTCTAGACTCCCAAGGTGAGCAGTTCTTC. This gives the protein CASSLGRALDSQGEQFF.

The CDR3: CASSFRDYNYNEQFF. As DNA, the CDR3 is TGTGCCAGCAGTTTCCGGGACTACAACTACAATGAGCAGTTCTTC. J is TRBJ2-1 and V is TRBV27; 7 nucleotides align to TRBD2. Germline CDR1 MNHEY, CDR2 SMNVEV (reference sequence). This CDR3 is built from 15 residues. V dropped 3 bases and J dropped 3; count of bases not matched to a gene: 5.

V is TRBV6-6 and J is TRBJ1-6; TRBD1 aligns across 7 bases. CDR1 and CDR2 (germline): MNHNY, SVGAGI (reference sequence). V was clipped by 5 bases and J by 9 bases; unmatched bases: 16. The CDR3 runs 17 residues. The CDR3 sequence: CASSPRTGKGKVSPLHF. CDR3 bases: TGTGCCAGCAGTCCCCGGACAGGCAAGGGTAAAGTTTCACCCCTCCACTTT.

This clone was observed once. The gene calls are TRBV6-6 and TRBJ2-3, with D possibly TRBD2 on 6 matching bases. The CDR3 is made up of 13 amino acids. The germline gives CDR1 MNHNY, CDR2 SVGAGI (reference sequence). The V end lost 7 bases, the J end lost 6 bases, and 14 bases lay between the germline ends. The CDR3 coding sequence is TGTGCCAGCACCCTGGGGGGATGGGATACGCAGTATTTT. It encodes CASTLGGWDTQYF.

The genes are TRBV30 and TRBJ1-6; D is ambiguous. Germline V gene sequence: CDR1 GTSNPN, CDR2 SVGIG (reference sequence). Trimming stripped 2 bases from V and 3 bases from J, with 5 bases between. The length of the CDR3 is 13 residues. Here the CDR3 DNA reads TGTGCCTGGAGTAGGAGCTATAATTCACCCCTCCACTTT. This gives the protein CAWSRSYNSPLHF.

In the case of this clone: Within the sample, other DNA sequences also encode this same CDR3. The V call is TRBV7-8, the J call TRBJ1-2; weak D call: TRBD1 (6 bases). V shed 5 bases and J shed 4 bases, with 8 bases lying between them. The CDR3 is 12 residues long. Germline values: CDR1 SGHVS, CDR2 FQNEAQ. The CDR3: CASSPTGYGYTF. The CDR3 DNA sequence: TGTGCCAGCAGCCCGACAGGCTATGGCTACACCTTC.

This chain uses TRBV7-3 with TRBJ2-1; TRBD1 agrees at 9 bases. The CDR3 is made up of 14 amino acids. J gave up 10 bases and V 2 bases, and 6 bases lay outside the gene matches. Germline CDR1 reads SGHTA; CDR2 reads FQGTGA. This CDR3 is CASSLWTGAGEQFF. The CDR3 nucleotides read TGTGCCAGCAGCTTATGGACAGGGGCAGGGGAGCAGTTCTTC.

The rearrangement links TRBV2 to TRBJ2-2; 9 bases are shared with TRBD1. In germline, CDR1 is SNHLY, CDR2 FYNNEI. The CDR3 covers 15 residues. The V segment lost 5 bases and the J segment 1 base; nucleotides outside the gene matches: 2. The CDR3 spells CASSRDRVNTGELFF. For the CDR3, the DNA is TGTGCCAGCAGTCGGGACAGGGTGAACACCGGGGAGCTGTTTTTT.

This clone was recorded once. The chain has TRBV12-3 or TRBV12-4 and TRBJ1-1, with D maybe TRBD1 (6 bases). This CDR3 is 11 amino acids long. V lost 7 bases to trimming and J lost 11 bases, with 14 bases between them. This CDR3 is CASTLGGAAFF. The CDR3 region has the DNA TGTGCCAGCACCTTAGGGGGGGCGGCTTTCTTT.

This chain joins TRBV4-2 and TRBJ2-5; 10 bases align to TRBD2. The CDR3 runs 19 residues. CDR1 and CDR2 from the germline V gene are LGHNA and YNFKEQ. The J segment lost 5 bases and the V segment lost 1 base, leaving 16 bases of the junction unmatched. The CDR3 loop reads CASSQAPSAASGGGETQYF. The CDR3 nucleotides read TGTGCCAGCAGCCAAGCCCCAAGTGCGGCTAGCGGGGGCGGGGAGACCCAGTACTTC.

The chain uses TRBV7-8 and TRBJ1-2, with TRBD1 as a possible D gene (6 bases). Germline V gene data show CDR1 as SGHVS and CDR2 as FQNEAQ. This CDR3 has 17 residues. Trimming took 1 base from V and 3 from J, leaving 18 bases between them. The CDR3 sequence: CASSLGSSRGTDYGYTF. In DNA, the CDR3 is TGTGCCAGCAGCTTAGGATCGTCCAGGGGCACTGACTATGGCTACACCTTC.

The V call is TRBV5-6, the J call TRBJ2-2, with D possibly TRBD1 on 5 matching bases. The V gene lost 0 bases and the J gene lost 0 bases, with 6 bases spanning the gap. CDR1 is SGHDT and CDR2 is YYEEEE in the germline V gene. The length of the CDR3 is 15 residues. CDR3 DNA: TGTGCCAGCAGCTTGGCAGGGACGAACACCGGGGAGCTGTTTTTT. Translating gives CASSLAGTNTGELFF.

V gene TRBV9 combines with J gene TRBJ1-6, with D unclear. This CDR3 is 17 amino acids long. V lost 0 bases to trimming and J lost 0 bases, with 10 bases between them. In germline, CDR1 is SGDLS, CDR2 YYNGEE. The CDR3 protein is CASSVDGGSSYNSPLHF. In DNA form, the CDR3 reads TGTGCCAGCAGCGTAGACGGAGGGAGCTCCTATAATTCACCCCTCCACTTT.

V usage is TRBV5-1 and J usage is TRBJ2-5, with unresolved D. Germline CDR1 and CDR2: SGHRS and YFSETQ. The CDR3 is 11 residues long. Trimming left V 6 bases short and J 9 bases short, with 12 bases between. The DNA for the CDR3 is TGCGCCAGCAAAGGAGAGAGATCCCAGTACTTC. Translating gives CASKGERSQYF.

This chain uses TRBV7-9 with TRBJ1-1; possibly TRBD1 for D (6 bases). Per the germline V gene, CDR1 is SEHNR and CDR2 is FQNEAQ (reference sequence). The CDR3 consists of 15 residues. Trimming left V 6 bases short and J 4 bases short, with 18 bases between. The DNA of the CDR3 is TGTGCCAGCAGTTCATTCCGCAGGGGAACCACTGAAGCTTTCTTT. Translated, it gives CASSSFRRGTTEAFF.

V is TRBV18 and J is TRBJ2-3, with D possibly TRBD1 on 6 matching bases. The CDR3 consists of 14 residues. V lost 5 bases and J 0 bases, leaving 9 bases between the germline ends. Germline CDR1 reads KGHSH; CDR2 reads LQKENI. In nucleotides, the CDR3 is TGTGCCAGCTCAGGACAGACAAGCACAGATACGCAGTATTTT. The encoded protein is CASSGQTSTDTQYF.

In this sample, this clone turned up once. In DNA form, the CDR3 reads TGCAGCGTTACACAGAACTACGAGCAGTACGTC. Translating gives CSVTQNYEQYV. This sequence joins TRBV29-1 and TRBJ2-7; D call uncertain. This CDR3 comprises 11 residues. The germline V gene has CDR1 SQVTM and CDR2 ANQGSEA. V shed 5 bases and J shed 3 bases, with 8 bases lying between them.

The chain employs TRBV28 and TRBJ1-4; D unresolved. V lost 10 bases and J 5 bases, leaving 11 bases between the germline ends. The CDR3 covers 12 residues. Germline V lookup: CDR1 MDHEN, CDR2 SYDVKM. The CDR3 protein is CATYERNEKLFF. The CDR3 bases are TGTGCCACGTACGAGAGAAATGAAAAACTGTTTTTT. The entire variable domain, with the rest obtained from reference TRBV28 and TRBJ1-4, is as follows: DVKVTQSSRYLVKRTGEKVFLECVQDMDHENMFWYRQDPGLGLRLIYFSYDVKMKEKGDIPEGYSVSREKKERFSLILESASTNQTSMYLCATYERNEKLFFGSGTQLSVL.

The chain links TRBV19 to TRBJ2-5, with unresolved D. This CDR3 has 13 residues. Germline CDR1 is LNHDA and CDR2 is SQIVND (reference sequence). V was cut by 0 bases and J by 2 bases, with 4 bases left in between. The CDR3 is CASSIDGQETQYF. In DNA, the CDR3 is TGTGCCAGTAGTATAGACGGGCAAGAGACCCAGTACTTC.

The genes are TRBV5-6 and TRBJ1-2; unclear D gene. Per the germline V gene, CDR1 is SGHDT and CDR2 is YYEEEE. CDR3 length equals 13 residues. V gave up 0 bases and J gave up 4 bases, with 7 bases separating them. The CDR3 nucleotides are TGTGCCAGCAGCTTGGCTGGCGGCTATGGCTACACCTTC. Translated: CASSLAGGYGYTF.

The J gene is TRBJ2-5, the V gene TRBV2; TRBD2 aligns across 7 bases. CDR1 SNHLY and CDR2 FYNNEI come from the germline V gene. The CDR3 totals 14 residues. Trimming removed 1 base from V and 5 bases from J; junction bases left unmatched: 4. This CDR3 reads CASSEGTSRETQYF. The CDR3 bases are TGTGCCAGCAGTGAAGGGACTAGTAGGGAGACCCAGTACTTC.

The table lists this clone with a count of one. The rearrangement joins TRBV6-5 to TRBJ1-1, with a possible D match to TRBD1 (6 bases). V was trimmed by 2 bases and J by 5 bases, leaving 9 bases between them. The CDR3 consists of 13 residues. CDR1 is MNHEY and CDR2 is SVGAGI in the germline V gene. CDR3 region: CASSYNRATEAFF. In DNA, the CDR3 is TGTGCCAGCAGTTACAACAGGGCGACTGAAGCTTTCTTT.

The CDR3 coding sequence is TGCAGTGCTAGGTGGGGGGGGAAACTGTTTTTT. As protein: CSARWGGKLFF. The chain employs TRBV20-1 and TRBJ1-4, with D possibly matching TRBD1 (5 bases). CDR1 DFQATT and CDR2 SNEGSKA come from the germline V gene (reference sequence). V was pared by 3 bases and J by 11 bases, with 10 bases between. CDR3 length equals 11 residues.

CDR3 DNA: TGTGCCAGCAGCTTACAGGGGGCTTATCAGCCCCAGCATTTT. This sequence encodes CASSLQGAYQPQHF. The V call is TRBV5-5, the J call TRBJ1-5; 9 bases agree with TRBD1. The CDR3 has 14 residues. The V and J ends lost 2 bases and 5 bases, in that order; junction bases with no gene match: 2. The germline V gene encodes CDR1 SGHKS and CDR2 YYEKEE (reference sequence).

This clone has only one observation. The J gene is TRBJ2-3, the V gene TRBV4-2, with 10 bases fitting TRBD2. CDR1 and CDR2 from the germline V gene are LGHNA and YNFKEQ. There are 18 residues in the CDR3. Unmatched junction bases numbered 8, after V lost 1 base and J lost 1 base. CDR3 loop: CASSQVRGLAGGTDTQYF. The CDR3, as DNA: TGTGCCAGCAGCCAAGTCCGAGGGCTAGCGGGGGGCACAGATACGCAGTATTTT.

This clone was detected once. The rearrangement joins TRBV5-1 to TRBJ1-6; tentatively, D is TRBD1 (6 bases). V dropped 0 bases and J dropped 6 bases, with 13 bases sitting between them. Germline V gives CDR1 SGHRS, CDR2 YFSETQ. The CDR3 extends over 16 amino acids. CDR3 bases: TGCGCCAGCAGCTTGGGGTCGGGGGGCGCTAATTCACCCCTCCACTTT. Translating it yields CASSLGSGGANSPLHF. Looking up the rest from reference TRBV5-1 and TRBJ1-6 gives the full variable domain: KAGVTQTPRYLIKTRGQQVTLSCSPISGHRSVSWYQQTPGQGLQFLFEYFSETQRNKGNFPGRFSGRQFSNSRSEMNVSTLELGDSALYLCASSLGSGGANSPLHFGNGTRLTVT.

The chain combines TRBV6-5 with TRBJ1-1; 9 bases align to TRBD1. The CDR3 runs to 14 residues. Germline CDR1 and CDR2: MNHEY and SVGAGI. Trimming cost V 7 bases and J 5 bases; bases outside gene matches: 8. In DNA form, the CDR3 reads TGTGCCAGCACCCTACAGGGGGCAAATACTGAAGCTTTCTTT. Translation gives CASTLQGANTEAFF.

This chain uses TRBV7-2 with TRBJ2-3; 8 nucleotides align to TRBD2. Per the germline V gene, CDR1 is SGHTA and CDR2 is FQGNSA. The trim removed 3 bases at V and 3 bases at J, leaving 5 bases unmatched. There are 15 residues in the CDR3. CDR3 sequence: CASSFRGGGTDTQYF. DNA for the CDR3: TGTGCCAGCAGCTTTCGGGGGGGAGGTACAGATACGCAGTATTTT.

The rearrangement joins TRBV15 to TRBJ1-1, with TRBD1 as a possible D gene (6 bases). The germline V gene encodes CDR1 LNHNV and CDR2 YYDKDF (reference sequence). CDR3 size: 17 residues. Trimming pared 0 bases from V and 2 bases from J, leaving 16 bases between. The CDR3 loop is CATSRESLGGGNTEAFF. For the CDR3, the DNA is TGTGCCACCAGCAGAGAAAGCTTAGGTGGGGGCAACACTGAAGCTTTCTTT.